The 8 T cell receptor beta chains given below trace back to one sample, sequenced in a study of vaccination and CD4 T cells after COVID-19. The antigens of these receptors remain unknown. Treatment reported: roughly 11-day PBMC culture with coronavirus spike peptide pools or control peptides (ViraFEST assay). The Oncomine TCR Beta short-read assay was applied to DNA of cultured CD4+ T cells. TCRdb used MiXCR to reprocess the PCR reads, holding one entry per CDR3 protein. Of roughly 7,000 distinct CDR3 sequences in the sample, 66% are singletons; the top ten hold 22%. Sequencing was performed on CD4+ T cells from blood, cultured in vitro. These receptor sequences come from a human donor who had recovered from COVID-19.

This chain joins TRBV2 and TRBJ1-2; 8 positions match TRBD1. Germline CDR1 reads SNHLY; CDR2 reads FYNNEI. The CDR3 covers 16 residues. V shed 6 bases and J 4 bases; nucleotides not matched to a gene: 13. Written as DNA, the CDR3 is TGTGCCAGCAGCGCGACCAACAGGGGGTATGGCTATGGCTACACCTTC. Encoded protein: CASSATNRGYGYGYTF. The full variable domain, in which reference TRBV2 and TRBJ1-2 provide the parts outside the CDR3, is EPEVTQTPSHQVTQMGQEVILRCVPISNHLYFYWYRQILGQKVEFLVSFYNNEISEKSEIFDDQFSVERPDGSNFTLKIRSTKLEDSAMYFCASSATNRGYGYGYTFGSGTRLTVV.

The rearrangement joins TRBV27 to TRBJ1-6; D possibly corresponds to TRBD1 (5 bases). CDR1 MNHEY and CDR2 SMNVEV come from the germline V gene (reference sequence). Between the trimmed V and J ends, which lost 6 bases and 8 bases, there was a span of 20 bases. This CDR3 contains 16 residues. The CDR3 nucleotides are TGTGCCAGCAGACCGACGGGGGAAAGGGCATATTCACCCCTCCACTTT. Translating gives CASRPTGERAYSPLHF.

J is TRBJ2-4 and V is TRBV20-1; 8 nucleotides match TRBD2. The CDR3 has 14 residues. The germline V gene encodes CDR1 DFQATT and CDR2 SNEGSKA (reference sequence). With V trimmed by 6 bases and J by 0 bases, 4 bases remained unmatched. CDR3 sequence reads: CSAPGGLAKNIQYF. In nucleotides, the CDR3 is TGCAGTGCCCCGGGAGGGCTAGCCAAAAACATTCAGTACTTC.

The genes are TRBV4-2 and TRBJ1-1, with no clear D. The V and J ends lost 0 bases and 4 bases respectively, with 9 bases between them. The CDR3 runs to 14 residues. Germline V gene sequence: CDR1 LGHNA, CDR2 YNFKEQ. The CDR3 DNA sequence: TGTGCCAGCAGCCAAGAATCTCGGGCCACTGAAGCTTTCTTT. Translating gives CASSQESRATEAFF.

The chain employs TRBV20-1 and TRBJ1-1; D gene uncertain. V gave up 6 bases and J gave up 7 bases, with 15 bases separating them. Germline assignment: CDR1 DFQATT and CDR2 SNEGSKA (reference sequence). The CDR3 spans 12 residues. The chain's CDR3 is CSAAPGAREAFF. The CDR3 DNA follows: TGCAGTGCCGCACCGGGAGCTCGTGAAGCTTTCTTT.

The chain carries TRBV11-1 and TRBJ1-4; 9 bases are shared with TRBD1. The trim removed 6 bases at V and 7 bases at J, leaving 12 bases unmatched. Germline V CDR1 and CDR2: SGHAT, FQDESV (reference sequence). The CDR3 consists of 16 residues. The CDR3 DNA sequence: TGTGCCAGCAGTCAAGGCCACGGGACAGGGACTGAAAAACTGTTTTTT. Encoded protein: CASSQGHGTGTEKLFF.

The V and J genes are TRBV5-8 and TRBJ2-7; no firm D call. The CDR3 runs to 14 residues. The germline V gene encodes CDR1 SGHTS and CDR2 YDEGEE. The germline V and J ends were trimmed by 0 bases and 3 bases, with 10 bases remaining between them. This CDR3 is CASSLARKIYEQYF. CDR3 bases: TGTGCCAGCAGCTTGGCCAGGAAGATCTACGAGCAGTACTTC. Together with reference TRBV5-8 and TRBJ2-7, the CDR3 gives the full variable domain: EAGVTQSPTHLIKTRGQQATLRCSPISGHTSVYWYQQALGLGLQFLLWYDEGEERNRGNFPPRFSGRQFPNYSSELNVNALELEDSALYLCASSLARKIYEQYFGPGTRLTVT.

The V and J genes are TRBV12-3 or TRBV12-4 and TRBJ2-6, with D uncertain. Trimming pared 5 bases from V and 0 bases from J, leaving 8 bases between. The CDR3 is 15 residues long. The CDR3 region is CASSDWGSGANVLTF. The CDR3 DNA sequence: TGTGCCAGCAGTGACTGGGGCTCTGGGGCCAACGTCCTGACTTTC.